These T cell receptor beta chains were read from a single sample in a study of identical twins. From the 5' RACE reads, TCRdb called clonotypes with MiXCR, one entry per CDR3 protein. Of 550,000 to 700,000 distinct CDR3 sequences in the sample, around 21% are singletons; the top ten hold approximately 4.5%. These data were also filed under a second study, of T cells expressing NK-cell markers.

The sample consisted of PBMCs. These receptors all come from a woman aged 18-29 years in good health. Each CDR3 is given with its conserved first and last residue. The order of the fields is V gene, J gene, CDR3 protein.

TRBV9,TRBJ2-3,CASSRGTPTDTQYF
TRBV12-3/TRBV12-4,TRBJ1-5,CASSFPDGNQPQHF
TRBV20-1,TRBJ2-5,CSASYRSGGSEAQYF
TRBV7-9,TRBJ2-1,CASTPWGQSNEQFF
TRBV20-1,TRBJ1-4,CSARLEKLFF
TRBV25-1,TRBJ2-7,CASKGLAFHEQYF
TRBV10-3,TRBJ2-1,CAIGTGGSNEQFF
TRBV20-1,TRBJ1-1,CSARDPTNTEAFF
TRBV6-5,TRBJ2-7,CASSYEGGHEQYF
TRBV12-3/TRBV12-4,TRBJ2-5,CASSRPGGQETQYF
TRBV10-3,TRBJ2-7,CAGALGEFSYEQYF
TRBV20-1,TRBJ2-1,CSAVLWDEQFF
TRBV20-1,TRBJ2-1,CSARGRDRVVHEQFF
TRBV6-5,TRBJ2-1,CASSYSTIYNEQFF
TRBV24-1,TRBJ2-5,CATSDSSGGTKETQYF
TRBV29-1,TRBJ2-1,CSVLTRDLSNEQFF
TRBV12-3/TRBV12-4,TRBJ2-3,CASREGQGFLDTQYF
TRBV9,TRBJ2-3,CASSGTPDFSDTQYF
TRBV6-5,TRBJ2-5,CASSYWGTGDPRQETQYF
TRBV6-5,TRBJ2-5,CASSYSGGTGLQETQYF
TRBV27,TRBJ2-1,CASSMDQLNEQFF
TRBV9,TRBJ2-5,CASSVALGGSETQYF
TRBV10-3,TRBJ2-5,CAISESAGDRPETQYF
TRBV2,TRBJ2-5,CASKEARPEIETQYF
TRBV28,TRBJ2-6,CASSAQGWGANVLTF
TRBV5-1,TRBJ2-3,CASSSLGRSTDTQYF
TRBV29-1,TRBJ2-7,CSVVRAGGWNEQYF
TRBV10-1,TRBJ2-5,CASSEGRGPQETQYF
TRBV29-1,TRBJ2-7,CSVERGGYEQYF
TRBV10-3,TRBJ1-1,CAIRPSGGKEQEGEAFF
TRBV5-6,TRBJ1-6,CASSGSGTGSPLHF
TRBV6-5,TRBJ2-1,CASTQGRGEQFF
TRBV10-1,TRBJ2-1,CASSASTHSGEQFF
TRBV5-1,TRBJ1-1,CASSPERGNAFF
TRBV7-2,TRBJ2-5,CASSLGPAQETQYF
TRBV3-1,TRBJ2-4,CASSRNPFGIQYF
TRBV12-3/TRBV12-4,TRBJ2-5,CASRQGTGFFETQYF
TRBV5-4,TRBJ2-7,CASSSETAGLAGAISSYEQYF
TRBV4-3,TRBJ2-7,CASSQDATSRSYEQYF
TRBV6-1,TRBJ2-5,CASRPTPLAGGGETQYF
TRBV6-1,TRBJ2-6,CATRTAGANVLTF
TRBV29-1,TRBJ2-3,CSVDRPTASTDTQYF
TRBV6-1,TRBJ1-2,CASNQGVRTRGYTF
TRBV6-1,TRBJ2-7,CASSAWGPSYEQYF
TRBV20-1,TRBJ2-1,CSAPASGGPLDEQFF
TRBV29-1,TRBJ2-7,CSVTKGHEQYF
TRBV25-1,TRBJ2-5,CASNLGAKETQYF
TRBV2,TRBJ2-3,CASSPAGGQDTQYF
TRBV20-1,TRBJ2-1,CSATGTGVHNEQFF
TRBV7-2,TRBJ2-1,CASTLLGTLSYNEQFF
TRBV5-5,TRBJ1-1,CATAWDRVNTEAFF
TRBV10-3,TRBJ1-2,CAISRQEFYGYTF